Below are 12 T cell receptor beta chains sequenced from a single sample in a study of T cell repertoires in cytomegalovirus infection. TCRdb itself ran the reads through MiXCR, one entry per CDR3 protein. In the table there are 450,000 to 550,000 distinct CDR3 sequences, more than 40% of which are singletons. Their antigen targets remain unknown. Sample: cultured PBMCs, taken from culture after CMV antigen stimulation. The origin of the receptors is a human donor in good health (CMV status not recorded). Some clones in this sample may be carry-over from other donors' samples.

This clonotype was observed a few times. V gene TRBV7-8 combines with J gene TRBJ2-3, with D hard to call. Between the trimmed V and J ends, which lost 5 bases and 1 base, there was a span of 10 bases. Germline CDR1 SGHVS, CDR2 FQNEAQ. CDR3 size: 14 residues. CDR3 coding DNA: TGTGCCAGCAGCGAACGAGCTCGCACAGATACGCAGTATTTT. Its protein is CASSERARTDTQYF.

The genes are TRBV20-1 and TRBJ2-7; 7 nucleotides agree with TRBD2. The CDR3 totals 13 residues. J lost 2 bases, V lost 3 bases, and 4 bases had no gene match. Germline assignment: CDR1 DFQATT and CDR2 SNEGSKA (reference sequence). CDR3 amino acids: CSARGLSAYEQYF. The DNA of the CDR3 is TGCAGTGCTAGGGGACTATCCGCCTACGAGCAGTACTTC.

This clonotype was recorded only once. The V gene is TRBV11-2, the J gene TRBJ2-1; 8 bases are a match to TRBD2. Germline V gene sequence: CDR1 SGHAT, CDR2 FQNNGV. V lost 3 bases to trimming and J lost 3 bases; unmatched junction nucleotides: 4. CDR3 length equals 15 residues. In DNA, the CDR3 is TGTGCCAGCAGCTTTTTCGGGAGGGTCTACAATGAGCAGTTCTTC. This encodes CASSFFGRVYNEQFF.

CDR3 region: CASSLESGSEQYF. For the CDR3, the DNA is TGTGCCAGCAGCCTTGAATCAGGAAGCGAGCAGTACTTC. V gene TRBV7-6 combines with J gene TRBJ2-7, with no clear D. The V gene lost 5 bases and the J gene lost 6 bases, with 14 bases spanning the gap. The CDR3 totals 13 residues. Germline-derived CDR1 and CDR2 are SGHVS and FNYEAQ.

The sample holds many counts of this clonotype. Here the CDR3 DNA reads TGTGCCAGCAGCTTCAGACAGGGGAGCACAGATACGCAGTATTTT. Translated: CASSFRQGSTDTQYF. The gene calls are TRBV7-6 and TRBJ2-3; TRBD1 agrees at 8 bases. The CDR3 is made up of 15 amino acids. V was clipped by 3 bases and J by 0 bases; unmatched bases: 2. Germline V lookup: CDR1 SGHVS, CDR2 FNYEAQ.

This clonotype was picked up a small number of times. The chain uses TRBV7-2 and TRBJ2-5; D is unresolved. This CDR3 comprises 13 residues. CDR1 SGHTA and CDR2 FQGNSA come from the germline V gene. V was trimmed by 6 bases and J by 2 bases, leaving 10 bases between them. CDR3 in amino acids: CASSPTVQETQYF. The CDR3 region has the DNA TGTGCCAGCAGTCCGACGGTTCAAGAGACCCAGTACTTC.

J is TRBJ1-1 and V is TRBV27; D unclear. Looked up from germline, CDR1 is MNHEY and CDR2 is SMNVEV (reference sequence). The CDR3 covers 14 residues. V lost 5 bases and J 5 bases, leaving 15 bases between the germline ends. The CDR3 region is CASSPPSLRTEAFF. The CDR3 DNA reads as TGTGCCAGCAGTCCCCCCTCTTTGCGTACTGAAGCTTTCTTT.

The chain uses TRBV12-3 or TRBV12-4 and TRBJ1-2; 8 bases map to TRBD1. This CDR3 region has 14 residues. The V and J ends lost 1 base and 4 bases, in that order; junction bases with no gene match: 2. CDR3 sequence reads: CASSLGGQVYGYTF. The CDR3 nucleotides are TGTGCCAGCAGTTTAGGGGGACAGGTCTATGGCTACACCTTC.

The chain links TRBV7-9 to TRBJ2-4; the D call may be TRBD1 or TRBD2 (5 bases each). V was cut by 4 bases and J by 5 bases, with 15 bases left in between. From germline, CDR1 is SEHNR and CDR2 FQNEAQ (reference sequence). The CDR3 has 15 residues. The CDR3 region has the DNA TGTGCCAGCAGCTCGGGACCGAGGGGTCAAAACATTCAGTACTTC. This encodes CASSSGPRGQNIQYF.

This clonotype was picked up one time. The chain combines TRBV24-1 with TRBJ1-5, with TRBD1 as a possible D gene (5 bases). The V gene lost 3 bases and the J gene lost 7 bases, with 15 bases spanning the gap. This CDR3 spans 15 amino acids. Germline loops: CDR1 KGHDR, CDR2 SFDVKD. CDR3 protein: CATSDDSRGLQPQHF. The CDR3 nucleotides are TGTGCCACCAGTGATGATAGTAGGGGATTGCAGCCCCAGCATTTT.

V is TRBV10-3 and J is TRBJ2-7, with D tentatively TRBD2 (5 bases). The germline V gene encodes CDR1 ENHRY and CDR2 SYGVKD. The CDR3 runs to 15 residues. V shed 1 base and J shed 0 bases, with 10 bases lying between them. The CDR3 DNA reads as TGTGCCATCAGTGAGTATCGGGAAAGCTCCTACGAGCAGTACTTC. Residues: CAISEYRESSYEQYF.

This chain joins TRBV20-1 and TRBJ2-3; 8 bases agree with TRBD2. This CDR3 has 15 amino acids. Germline CDR1 and CDR2: DFQATT and SNEGSKA (reference sequence). Trimming took 7 bases from V and 0 from J; bases not matched to a gene: 9. This chain's CDR3 is CSVTSGDGSTDTQYF. The CDR3 DNA reads TGCAGTGTTACTAGCGGAGATGGTAGCACAGATACGCAGTATTTT.